The clone carrying this T cell receptor beta chain was counted ten times or more. This sample is drawn from a study of regulatory T cells in long-lasting Graves disease. Study-level background: Patients newly diagnosed with Graves' had been on antithyroid drugs for under 3 months.

The germline V gene encodes CDR1 GTSNPN and CDR2 SVGIG (reference sequence). V gave up 4 bases and J gave up 0 bases, with 12 bases separating them. The CDR3 contains 14 residues. Noted time point: newly diagnosed GD, antithyroid drugs for less than 3 months. Making the TCR library involved RNA that had been extracted from PBMCs. With iRepertoire HTBI primers and Arm-PCR of CDR3 regions, TCR beta libraries were built. TCRdb analysed the multiplex PCR reads with MiXCR anew, one entry per CDR3 protein. The data hold hundreds of thousands of distinct CDR3 sequences, with about 16% observed a single time.

The receptor was isolated from a female donor with Graves disease. Sequencing was performed on peripheral blood mononuclear cells (PBMCs), taken at new diagnosis, from a patient treated with antithyroid drugs. The chain has TRBV30 and TRBJ2-5, with D possibly called TRBD1 or TRBD2 (5 bases each). The CDR3 spells CAWKGSSYQETQYF. CDR3 bases: TGTGCCTGGAAGGGGAGTTCGTACCAAGAGACCCAGTACTTC.